This T cell receptor (beta chain) was obtained from a study of blood T cell repertoires in COVID-19. For the study at large: The United States, Italy and Spain were the sources of the acute and convalescent COVID-19 samples. Sources were T cells, B-cell-depleted T cells, or PBMCs; the material itself was cDNA or gDNA.

Source study methods: Nucleated cell number was recorded as an estimate derived from reference gene primer amplification. Measured with immunoSEQ multiplex PCR; TCRdb has only the in-frame clones, and not every one. V and J calls plus clone size are reproduced from that table; the DNA served to infer D and trimming. The table shows some 400,000 clones, with almost 90% occurring only once. J gave up 1 base and V 8 bases, and 7 bases lay outside the gene matches. CDR1 is SNHLY, CDR2 FYNNEI, per germline. The CDR3 sequence is 14 residues long. This receptor was obtained from a man aged 18 to 29 with active or convalescent COVID-19. The specimen sequenced was peripheral blood. The rearrangement joins TRBV2 to TRBJ2-5; 7 nucleotides align to TRBD2. The CDR3 sequence: CASVKRDTQETQYF. CDR3 coding DNA: TGTGCCAGCGTGAAGCGGGATACCCAAGAGACCCAGTACTTC.